This TCR beta chain derives from a study of early T cells in non-severe SARS-CoV-2 infection. Study-wide results and limits: Clonotype matching in VDJdb favored anti-spike CD8 responses and did not capture private and CD4 specificities.

After removal of 5 bases from V and 2 bases from J, the junction contained 7 bases not matched to a gene. This CDR3 has 15 amino acids. Germline CDR1 and CDR2: LNHNV and YYDKDF (reference sequence). Unique molecular identifier tags were affixed to discrete cDNA molecules. TCRdb re-called the 5' RACE reads through MiXCR, storing one row per CDR3 protein. The profile shows about 72,000 distinct CDR3 sequences, roughly 9.1% of them singletons. This clonotype was recorded a few times. Its antigen is not known. The specimen comprised whole blood, sampled at baseline. The receptor was derived from an adult who was a healthcare worker with PCR-confirmed SARS-CoV-2 infection or an uninfected control (not recorded which). The chain employs TRBV15 and TRBJ2-7; 9 positions agree with TRBD1. In nucleotides, the CDR3 is TGTGCCACCAGCGAACGGGACAGGGTCGCCTACGAGCAGTACTTC. Translating it yields CATSERDRVAYEQYF.